Following are 18 T cell receptor beta chains from one sample sequenced in a study of cytomegalovirus exposure and HLA in healthy donors. Both 60 Vbeta primers and 13 Jbeta primers went into the PCR. The method was immunoSEQ multiplex PCR; TCRdb's version includes in-frame clones alone and lacks a portion of them. Of over 200,000 clones listed, about 89% are singletons. Source material: PBMCs. Every receptor here comes from a woman aged 18-35 years in good health and CMV-seronegative.

The V call is TRBV4-3, the J call TRBJ2-7; D ambiguous. The CDR3 runs 16 residues. Germline V gene data show CDR1 as LGHNA and CDR2 as YSLEER. The V end was cut by 0 bases, the J end by 0 bases, with 12 bases between. CDR3 nucleotide sequence: TGCGCCAGCAGCCAAGATCTATGGTACAGCTCCTACGAGCAGTACTTC. It yields the protein CASSQDLWYSSYEQYF.

The chain has TRBV19 and TRBJ1-4, with D unresolved. Germline values: CDR1 LNHDA, CDR2 SQIVND (reference sequence). This CDR3 is 16 amino acids long. The V end was cut by 3 bases, the J end by 0 bases, with 11 bases between. Here the CDR3 reads CASSIRAGSTNEKLFF. DNA for the CDR3: TGTGCCAGTAGTATTCGGGCGGGTTCAACTAATGAAAAACTGTTTTTT. The whole variable domain, filled in from reference TRBV19 and TRBJ1-4, reads DGGITQSPKYLFRKEGQNVTLSCEQNLNHDAMYWYRQDPGQGLRLIYYSQIVNDFQKGDIAEGYSVSREKKESFPLTVTSAQKNPTAFYLCASSIRAGSTNEKLFFGSGTQLSVL.

Notes on this clone: Other DNA variants within this sample encode the same CDR3. This chain connects TRBV5-1 to TRBJ1-3, with D possibly being TRBD1 (6 bases). The germline V gene has CDR1 SGHRS and CDR2 YFSETQ. Trimming left V 3 bases short and J 0 bases short, with 10 bases between. The CDR3 is 15 amino acids. Here the CDR3 reads CASSSTGFSGNTIYF. The CDR3 DNA reads TGCGCCAGCAGCTCGACAGGTTTCTCTGGAAACACCATATATTTT.

This chain connects TRBV7-2 to TRBJ2-7; 8 nucleotides line up with TRBD2. Germline CDR1 reads SGHTA; CDR2 reads FQGNSA. Germline trimming cut 5 bases from V and 2 bases from J; bases unmatched to any gene: 5. This CDR3 region has 14 residues. The CDR3 is CASSGETSAYEQYF. The CDR3 DNA follows: TGTGCCAGCAGCGGGGAGACTAGCGCCTACGAGCAGTACTTC. Based on the CDR3 plus reference TRBV7-2 and TRBJ2-7, the full variable domain is GAGVSQSPSNKVTEKGKDVELRCDPISGHTALYWYRQSLGQGLEFLIYFQGNSAPDKSGLPSDRFSAERTGGSVSTLTIQRTQQEDSAVYLCASSGETSAYEQYFGPGTRLTVT.

The genes are TRBV5-4 and TRBJ2-7, with 9 bases identical to TRBD1. This CDR3 has 15 residues. Germline-derived CDR1 and CDR2 are SGHNT and YYREEE (reference sequence). The ends lost 3 bases at V and 5 bases at J; junction bases unmatched: 9. CDR3 sequence reads: CASSSVTRDRDEQYF. The CDR3 DNA reads TGTGCCAGCAGCTCGGTTACAAGGGACAGGGACGAGCAGTACTTC.

The V call is TRBV28, the J call TRBJ2-7, with 8 bases matching TRBD2. Germline V gene sequence: CDR1 MDHEN, CDR2 SYDVKM. J gave up 1 base and V 4 bases, and 9 bases lay outside the gene matches. This CDR3 spans 16 amino acids. CDR3 coding DNA: TGTGCCAGCAGTTCCGGGGGGGAACCCAATTCCTACGAGCAGTACTTC. Amino acids: CASSSGGEPNSYEQYF.

Only one count was recorded for this clone. The V call is TRBV4-1, the J call TRBJ2-6, with D uncertain. Germline CDR1 reads MGHRA; CDR2 reads YSYEKL. This CDR3 spans 15 amino acids. V was clipped by 0 bases and J by 2 bases, with 5 bases between them. The CDR3 spells CASSQDATGANVLTF. The CDR3 nucleotides read TGCGCCAGCAGCCAAGACGCGACTGGGGCCAACGTCCTGACTTTC.

The V gene is TRBV2, the J gene TRBJ2-2, with 7 bases matching TRBD1. The CDR3 contains 12 residues. In germline, CDR1 is SNHLY, CDR2 FYNNEI. Trimming at V came to 6 bases and at J to 6 bases, leaving 1 base not matched to a gene. CDR3 residues: CASSQGAGELFF. The CDR3 region has the DNA TGTGCCAGCAGCCAGGGGGCCGGGGAGCTGTTTTTT.

The V call is TRBV4-3, the J call TRBJ1-2; maybe TRBD1 (6 bases). Germline-derived CDR1 and CDR2 are LGHNA and YSLEER. V lost 0 bases and J lost 2, with 19 bases in between. The CDR3 spans 18 residues. The CDR3 coding sequence is TGCGCCAGCAGCCAAGAAGCCCCTTCGACAGGCTGGAACTATGGCTACACCTTC. It specifies CASSQEAPSTGWNYGYTF.

The chain combines TRBV4-1 with TRBJ2-2; 7 bases align to TRBD2. The CDR3 is 16 residues long. Germline CDR1 MGHRA, CDR2 YSYEKL. Trimming took 5 bases from V and 0 from J; bases not matched to a gene: 6. CDR3 loop: CASSLTGLPNTGELFF. CDR3 coding DNA: TGCGCCAGCAGCTTAACGGGACTACCGAACACCGGGGAGCTGTTTTTT.

CDR3 DNA: TGTGCCAGCAGTTATTATGCAGGAGGCACCGGGGAGCTGTTTTTT. This translates into CASSYYAGGTGELFF. This chain links TRBV6-5 with TRBJ2-2; perhaps TRBD2 as D (5 bases). The ends were cut back, 3 bases at V and 4 bases at J, with 12 bases in the middle. Germline V gene sequence: CDR1 MNHEY, CDR2 SVGAGI. CDR3 length: 15 residues.

This clone was counted once. This sequence joins TRBV5-1 and TRBJ2-1, with 8 positions matching TRBD2. The germline CDR1 and CDR2 sequences are SGHRS and YFSETQ. Losses at the gene ends were 4 bases for V and 6 bases for J; bases not matched to a gene: 6. The CDR3 has 14 residues. The CDR3 sequence: CASSGGREGNEQFF. CDR3 nucleotides: TGCGCCAGCAGCGGGGGACGGGAGGGCAATGAGCAGTTCTTC.

This clone has just one count. V is TRBV10-2 and J is TRBJ1-5; D remains unclear. The CDR3 extends over 14 amino acids. Trimming took off 5 bases at V and 5 bases at J, with 13 bases between the two ends. Per the germline V gene, CDR1 is WSHSY and CDR2 is SAAADI. In DNA, the CDR3 is TGCGCCAGCAGTCACGCGGGGTCTGATCAGCCCCAGCATTTT. As protein: CASSHAGSDQPQHF.

The chain combines TRBV13 with TRBJ2-7; TRBD2 aligns across 10 bases. CDR1 is PRHDT and CDR2 is FYEKMQ in the germline V gene (reference sequence). The CDR3 has 15 amino acids. V lost 1 base to trimming and J lost 8 bases; unmatched junction nucleotides: 8. DNA of the CDR3: TGTGCCAGCAGCTTAGAACTAGCGGGAAAAACTAAGCAGTACTTC. Residues: CASSLELAGKTKQYF.

J is TRBJ1-2 and V is TRBV13, with D possibly TRBD1 on 5 matching bases. CDR3 length: 14 residues. V lost 5 bases to trimming and J lost 6 bases, with 16 bases between them. Germline CDR1 is PRHDT and CDR2 is FYEKMQ (reference sequence). The CDR3 nucleotides are TGTGCCAGCAGCCTAACTCGGGGGGTCGATGGCTACACCTTC. Translation gives CASSLTRGVDGYTF.

This clone was detected once. This chain joins TRBV29-1 and TRBJ2-5; 7 bases are a match to TRBD2. The CDR3 has 11 amino acids. CDR1 and CDR2 (germline): SQVTM, ANQGSEA. The V gene end was trimmed by 4 bases and the J gene end by 11 bases; junction bases not matched to a gene: 7. CDR3 DNA sequence: TGCAGCGTTGTTATCGGGCGGGAGCAGTACTTC. Translated: CSVVIGREQYF.

The rearrangement links TRBV7-3 to TRBJ1-2, with 7 bases that match TRBD1. CDR3 length: 16 residues. Trimming took 2 bases from V and 5 from J; bases not matched to a gene: 11. Looked up from germline, CDR1 is SGHTA and CDR2 is FQGTGA. The CDR3 sequence is CASSLYGGEGAYGYTF. The CDR3 coding sequence is TGTGCCAGCAGCTTATACGGGGGGGAGGGGGCATATGGCTACACCTTC.

A few counts support this clone. Different DNA sequences within this sample yield the same CDR3. This chain connects TRBV5-4 to TRBJ2-3; 11 nucleotides agree with TRBD2. This CDR3 region has 16 residues. Germline loops: CDR1 SGHNT, CDR2 YYREEE (reference sequence). V was pared by 2 bases and J by 0 bases, with 2 bases of the junction left unmatched. The CDR3 coding sequence is TGTGCCAGCAGCTTCGGACTAGCGGGTAGCACAGATACGCAGTATTTT. Translating it yields CASSFGLAGSTDTQYF.